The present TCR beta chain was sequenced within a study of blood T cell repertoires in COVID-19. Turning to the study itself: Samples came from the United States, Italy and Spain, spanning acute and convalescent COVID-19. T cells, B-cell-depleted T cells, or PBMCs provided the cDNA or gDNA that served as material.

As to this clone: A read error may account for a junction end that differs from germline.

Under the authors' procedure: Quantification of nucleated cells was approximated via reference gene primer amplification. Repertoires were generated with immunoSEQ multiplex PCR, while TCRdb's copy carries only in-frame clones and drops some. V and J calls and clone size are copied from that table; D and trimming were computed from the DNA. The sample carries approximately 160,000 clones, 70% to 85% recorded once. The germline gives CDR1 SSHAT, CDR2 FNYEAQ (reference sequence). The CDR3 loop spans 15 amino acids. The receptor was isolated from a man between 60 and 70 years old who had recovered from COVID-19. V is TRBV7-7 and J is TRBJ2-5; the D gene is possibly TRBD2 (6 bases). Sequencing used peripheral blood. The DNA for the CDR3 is TGTGCTAGCAGCGTTGGGGGGACGGAACAAGAGACCCAGTACTTC. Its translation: CASSVGGTEQETQYF.